Below are 26 T cell receptor beta chains sequenced from a single sample in a study of CD8+ T cells in alopecia areata. RNA, once extracted, was reverse transcribed into cDNA for use as the sequencing template. The protocol was immunoSEQ multiplex PCR, while the TCRdb copy is restricted to in-frame clones and leaves out a portion. The sample carries 120,000 or so clones, around 63% recorded once. Treatment noted: oral pan-JAK inhibitor, 5-10 mg twice daily. The input for sequencing was CD4+ T cells sorted from blood, taken at week 4, from a patient treated with tofacitinib. These receptors were obtained from a human donor with alopecia areata.

The gene calls are TRBV5-1 and TRBJ1-6; D unresolved. Trimming took off 1 base at V and 8 bases at J, with 13 bases between the two ends. The CDR3 sequence is 15 residues long. Germline V gene sequence: CDR1 SGHRS, CDR2 YFSETQ. CDR3 in DNA: TGCGCCAGCAGCTTGACCGACGGGCCGGATTCACCCCTCCACTTT. This translates into CASSLTDGPDSPLHF.

V gene TRBV30 combines with J gene TRBJ2-7, with D tentatively TRBD1 or TRBD2 (5 bases each). Germline V gene lookup returns CDR1 GTSNPN and CDR2 SVGIG (reference sequence). Trimming pared 1 base from V and 4 bases from J, leaving 23 bases between. The CDR3 consists of 17 residues. The CDR3 loop is CAWSATTIRQTKYEQYF. CDR3 nucleotide sequence: TGTGCCTGGAGTGCTACGACCATAAGACAGACTAAATACGAGCAGTACTTC.

This clone was observed a few times. Distinct nucleotide sequences in the sample also encode this CDR3. This chain joins TRBV7-3 and TRBJ1-2; D is ambiguous. Germline-derived CDR1 and CDR2 are SGHTA and FQGTGA. This CDR3 comprises 13 residues. The ends were cut back, 5 bases at V and 0 bases at J, with 7 bases in the middle. The CDR3 here is CASSPDSNYGYTF. The CDR3 bases are TGTGCCAGCAGCCCCGACTCTAACTATGGCTACACCTTC.

CDR3 nucleotides: TGCGCCAGCAGCCAAGAGGATACGGGACAGGCTTACTCTGGGGCCAACGTCCTGACTTTC. Protein product: CASSQEDTGQAYSGANVLTF. The rearrangement joins TRBV4-3 to TRBJ2-6, with 8 bases that match TRBD1. This CDR3 is 20 amino acids long. With V trimmed by 0 bases and J by 0 bases, 10 bases remained unmatched. Per germline, CDR1 LGHNA and CDR2 YSLEER.

The genes are TRBV4-3 and TRBJ1-5, with TRBD1 as a possible D gene (5 bases). Between the trimmed V and J ends, which lost 0 bases and 5 bases, there was a span of 14 bases. In germline, CDR1 is LGHNA, CDR2 YSLEER. The CDR3 is 16 residues long. The CDR3, as DNA: TGCGCCAGCAGCCAAGATCTCAGGGTGGGAGATCAGCCCCAGCATTTT. Its protein product is CASSQDLRVGDQPQHF.

The V and J genes are TRBV30 and TRBJ2-3, with 7 bases fitting TRBD2. J gave up 2 bases and V 2 bases, and 4 bases lay outside the gene matches. From germline, CDR1 is GTSNPN and CDR2 SVGIG (reference sequence). This CDR3 is built from 14 residues. The CDR3 region has the DNA TGTGCCTGGAGTCGCGGGAGTAACACAGATACGCAGTATTTT. Translation: CAWSRGSNTDTQYF.

This clone was observed a handful of times. CDR3 sequence (DNA): TGTGCCAGCAGCGACCGTTTCGCAGATACGCAGTATTTT. It specifies CASSDRFADTQYF. V is TRBV9 and J is TRBJ2-3; D is ambiguous. The V end was cut by 3 bases, the J end by 4 bases, with 9 bases between. The CDR3 extends over 13 amino acids. CDR1 and CDR2 from the germline V gene are SGDLS and YYNGEE.

This clone came up a few times. The rearrangement links TRBV30 to TRBJ2-5; D may be TRBD2 (7 bases). The DNA end is more similar to TRBJ2-7, so the J call may be wrong. Germline V lookup: CDR1 GTSNPN, CDR2 SVGIG (reference sequence). The CDR3 spans 15 residues. CDR3 protein: CAWSPGVGGPYEQYF. Here the CDR3 DNA reads TGTGCCTGGAGCCCGGGGGTCGGGGGGCCCTACGAGCAGTACTTC.

Only a few counts were recorded for this clone. J is TRBJ2-7 and V is TRBV29-1; D gene ambiguous. Per germline, CDR1 SQVTM and CDR2 ANQGSEA. Trimming removed 8 bases at V and 1 base at J, with 15 bases between. This CDR3 is built from 13 residues. CDR3 loop: CSIRDWESYEQYF. In DNA form, the CDR3 reads TGCAGCATTAGAGATTGGGAATCCTACGAGCAGTACTTC.

V is TRBV5-1 and J is TRBJ1-6; D is perhaps TRBD1 (5 bases). This CDR3 has 13 residues. Per the germline V gene, CDR1 is SGHRS and CDR2 is YFSETQ. Trimming removed 4 bases from V and 7 bases from J, with 9 bases in between. The CDR3 DNA is TGCGCCAGCAGCCTCGGGGGGAATTCACCCCTCCACTTT. It encodes CASSLGGNSPLHF.

The V gene is TRBV11-2, the J gene TRBJ1-2; D call uncertain. The CDR3 sequence is 15 residues long. The V end was cut by 0 bases, the J end by 7 bases, with 15 bases between. CDR1 and CDR2 (germline): SGHAT, FQNNGV. The CDR3 nucleotides read TGTGCCAGCAGCTTAGATCCCGGAGCGGTGGGTGGCTACACCTTC. Amino acid sequence: CASSLDPGAVGGYTF.

The chain combines TRBV4-1 with TRBJ1-1, with 9 positions matching TRBD1. The germline CDR1 and CDR2 sequences are MGHRA and YSYEKL. This CDR3 has 14 residues. Losses at the gene ends were 3 bases for V and 4 bases for J; bases not matched to a gene: 3. The CDR3 coding sequence is TGCGCCAGCAGCCAGGACAGGGGCGGCACTGAAGCTTTCTTT. Residues: CASSQDRGGTEAFF.

This clone was counted a few times. The V call is TRBV29-1, the J call TRBJ1-1; no firm D call. The CDR3 is 14 residues long. V gave up 7 bases and J gave up 4 bases, with 19 bases separating them. The germline V gene has CDR1 SQVTM and CDR2 ANQGSEA. The CDR3 loop reads CSALAGGSGTEAFF. The DNA of the CDR3 is TGCAGCGCCCTCGCGGGTGGATCGGGCACTGAAGCTTTCTTT.

V usage is TRBV29-1 and J usage is TRBJ2-5; D remains unclear. The V gene lost 6 bases and the J gene lost 5 bases, with 13 bases spanning the gap. The germline V gene encodes CDR1 SQVTM and CDR2 ANQGSEA. CDR3 length equals 12 residues. This CDR3 is CSVARLEETQYF. Written as DNA, the CDR3 is TGCAGCGTCGCAAGACTTGAGGAGACCCAGTACTTC.

The genes are TRBV9 and TRBJ2-1; D uncertain. The germline CDR1 and CDR2 sequences are SGDLS and YYNGEE. Trimming removed 4 bases at V and 16 bases at J, with 18 bases between. This CDR3 is built from 12 residues. CDR3 nucleotides: TGTGCCAGCAGCCCCTCCCTAGAGGTTATTTTCTTC. This gives the protein CASSPSLEVIFF.

The CDR3 DNA is TGTGCCAGCTTCAACCGGGACAGGCCCACTGAAGCTTTCTTT. Its translation is CASFNRDRPTEAFF. The chain has TRBV27 and TRBJ1-1, with 8 bases that match TRBD1. The CDR3 is made up of 14 amino acids. The V segment lost 8 bases and the J segment 4 bases; nucleotides outside the gene matches: 9. The germline V gene has CDR1 MNHEY and CDR2 SMNVEV (reference sequence).

This clone was observed a handful of times. The J gene is TRBJ2-5, the V gene TRBV18; 7 nucleotides agree with TRBD1. This CDR3 is built from 17 residues. Per germline, CDR1 KGHSH and CDR2 LQKENI. V lost 2 bases and J lost 1; bases outside the gene matches: 10. CDR3 DNA sequence: TGTGCCAGCTCACCAAGTAAAGGGACAGCTATCCAAGAGACCCAGTACTTC. Protein product: CASSPSKGTAIQETQYF.

This clone was observed a single time. The chain carries TRBV10-3 and TRBJ2-7; no clear D. The CDR3 has 14 residues. Germline V gene sequence: CDR1 ENHRY, CDR2 SYGVKD. V gave up 4 bases and J gave up 0 bases, with 10 bases separating them. The CDR3 coding sequence is TGTGCCATCAGTGTTGGCGGTACCTCCTACGAGCAGTACTTC. Protein: CAISVGGTSYEQYF.

V is TRBV30 and J is TRBJ1-5; 7 bases line up with TRBD1. Germline CDR1 reads GTSNPN; CDR2 reads SVGIG (reference sequence). J lost 0 bases, V lost 2 bases, and 7 bases had no gene match. The CDR3 loop spans 16 amino acids. The CDR3 bases are TGTGCCTGGAGTTCCCGACAGGGCTATAGCAATCAGCCCCAGCATTTT. Translating gives CAWSSRQGYSNQPQHF.

The rearrangement uses TRBV7-3 and TRBJ2-5; 9 bases line up with TRBD2. CDR1 and CDR2 from the germline V gene are SGHTA and FQGTGA. The CDR3 is made up of 14 amino acids. Trimming took 3 bases from V and 4 from J; bases not matched to a gene: 3. This chain's CDR3 is CASSFLAGTETQYF. CDR3 in DNA: TGTGCCAGCAGCTTTCTAGCGGGAACAGAGACCCAGTACTTC.

This rearrangement joins TRBV2 to TRBJ2-7; D call uncertain. This CDR3 contains 13 residues. Trimming took off 6 bases at V and 3 bases at J, with 12 bases between the two ends. Germline CDR1 is SNHLY and CDR2 is FYNNEI. Here the CDR3 DNA reads TGTGCCAGCAGAATTCCTGAGAACTACGAGCAGTACTTC. This codes for CASRIPENYEQYF.

Worth noting for this clone: This specimen includes other DNA sequences encoding the same CDR3. The chain recombines TRBV29-1 with TRBJ1-2, with a possible D match to TRBD1 (5 bases). CDR3 size: 12 residues. Germline V gene sequence: CDR1 SQVTM, CDR2 ANQGSEA. The V and J ends lost 6 bases and 0 bases respectively, with 8 bases between them. CDR3 loop: CSVLDTNYGYTF. CDR3 sequence (DNA): TGCAGCGTGTTGGACACTAACTATGGCTACACCTTC.

In this sample, this clone turned up a few times. The same CDR3 can be traced to other DNA sequences in this sample. CDR3 DNA: TGTGCCAGCAGCGAGACTAGCGGGCAAGAGACCCAGTACTTC. Its protein product is CASSETSGQETQYF. V gene TRBV9 combines with J gene TRBJ2-5; 10 bases are shared with TRBD2. The V gene's germline CDR1 is SGDLS and CDR2 YYNGEE. J gave up 2 bases and V 3 bases, and 1 base lay outside the gene matches. The CDR3 has 14 residues.

This clone came up once. The V and J genes are TRBV4-3 and TRBJ1-1; D is unclear. There are 13 residues in the CDR3. Germline V gene data show CDR1 as LGHNA and CDR2 as YSLEER. Trimming shortened V by 0 bases and J by 1 base, and 3 bases separated the two germline ends. Here the CDR3 reads CASSQEENTEAFF. CDR3 nucleotide sequence: TGCGCCAGCAGCCAAGAAGAGAACACTGAAGCTTTCTTT.

This clone was counted a few times. V and J are TRBV6-5 and TRBJ1-3; TRBD1 agrees at 8 bases. Per germline, CDR1 MNHEY and CDR2 SVGAGI. The V segment lost 4 bases and the J segment 0 bases; nucleotides outside the gene matches: 2. This CDR3 has 15 amino acids. CDR3 DNA: TGTGCCAGCAGTTCCACAGGGGGCTCTGGAAACACCATATATTTT. The encoded protein is CASSSTGGSGNTIYF.

The chain is built from TRBV27 and TRBJ2-3; D possibly corresponds to TRBD2 (7 bases). This CDR3 is built from 13 residues. The V gene lost 3 bases and the J gene lost 8 bases, with 12 bases spanning the gap. Looked up from germline, CDR1 is MNHEY and CDR2 is SMNVEV (reference sequence). The CDR3 DNA is TGTGCCAGCAGTTTGCGGGGGCAAGGTACGCAGTATTTT. Translating gives CASSLRGQGTQYF.